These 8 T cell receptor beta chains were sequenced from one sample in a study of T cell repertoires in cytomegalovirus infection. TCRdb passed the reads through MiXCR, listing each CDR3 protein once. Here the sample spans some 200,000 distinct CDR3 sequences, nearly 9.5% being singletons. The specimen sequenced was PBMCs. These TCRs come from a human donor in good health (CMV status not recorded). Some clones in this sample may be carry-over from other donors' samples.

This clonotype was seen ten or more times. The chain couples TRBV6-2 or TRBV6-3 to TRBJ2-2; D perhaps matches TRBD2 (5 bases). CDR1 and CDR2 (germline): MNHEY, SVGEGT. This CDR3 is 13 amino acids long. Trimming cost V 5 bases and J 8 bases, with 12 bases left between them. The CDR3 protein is CASSPIGNGELFF. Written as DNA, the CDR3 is TGTGCCAGCAGTCCAATCGGGAATGGGGAGCTGTTTTTT.

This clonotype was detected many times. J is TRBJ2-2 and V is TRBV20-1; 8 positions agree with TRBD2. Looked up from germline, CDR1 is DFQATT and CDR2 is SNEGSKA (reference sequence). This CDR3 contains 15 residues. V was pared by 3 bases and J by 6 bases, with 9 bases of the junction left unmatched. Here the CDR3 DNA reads TGCAGTGCTAGGCGTGACGGGAGGGCCCCCGGGGAGCTGTTTTTT. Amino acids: CSARRDGRAPGELFF.

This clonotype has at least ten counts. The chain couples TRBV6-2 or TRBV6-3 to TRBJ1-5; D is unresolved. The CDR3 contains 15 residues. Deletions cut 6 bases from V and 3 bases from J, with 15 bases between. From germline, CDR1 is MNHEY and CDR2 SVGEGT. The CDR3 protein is CASSPSTVLNQPQHF. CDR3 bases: TGTGCCAGCAGCCCCTCCACGGTGCTCAATCAGCCCCAGCATTTT.

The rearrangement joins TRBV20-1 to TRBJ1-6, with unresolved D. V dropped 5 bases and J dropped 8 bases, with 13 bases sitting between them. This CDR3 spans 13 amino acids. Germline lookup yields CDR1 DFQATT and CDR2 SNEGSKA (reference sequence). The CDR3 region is CSARIQIDSPLHF. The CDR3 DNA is TGCAGTGCTCGAATTCAGATAGATTCACCCCTCCACTTT.

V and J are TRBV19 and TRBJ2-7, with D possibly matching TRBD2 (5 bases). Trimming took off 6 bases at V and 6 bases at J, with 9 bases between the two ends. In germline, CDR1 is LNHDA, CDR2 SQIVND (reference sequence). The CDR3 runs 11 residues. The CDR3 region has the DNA TGTGCCAGTAGCCGGGGTGGCGAGCAGTACTTC. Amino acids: CASSRGGEQYF. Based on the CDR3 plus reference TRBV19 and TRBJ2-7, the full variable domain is DGGITQSPKYLFRKEGQNVTLSCEQNLNHDAMYWYRQDPGQGLRLIYYSQIVNDFQKGDIAEGYSVSREKKESFPLTVTSAQKNPTAFYLCASSRGGEQYFGPGTRLTVT.

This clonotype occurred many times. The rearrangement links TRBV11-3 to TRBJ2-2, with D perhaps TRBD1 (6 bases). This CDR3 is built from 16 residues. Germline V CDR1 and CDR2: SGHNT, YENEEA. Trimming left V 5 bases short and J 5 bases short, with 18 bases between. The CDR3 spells CASSLGGRSLTGELFF. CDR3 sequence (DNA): TGTGCCAGCAGCCTTGGGGGCAGATCGTTGACCGGGGAGCTGTTTTTT.

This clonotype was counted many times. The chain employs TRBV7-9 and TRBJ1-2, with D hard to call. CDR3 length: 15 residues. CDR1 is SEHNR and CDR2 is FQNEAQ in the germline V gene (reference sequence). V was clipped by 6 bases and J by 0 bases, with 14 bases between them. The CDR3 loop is CASRGDGETNYGYTF. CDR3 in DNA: TGTGCCAGCAGGGGAGACGGGGAGACTAACTATGGCTACACCTTC.

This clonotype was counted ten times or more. The CDR3 DNA reads TGTGCCAGCAGCAAGGGGGCGACTGAAGCTTTCTTT. Amino acid sequence: CASSKGATEAFF. The chain recombines TRBV7-2 with TRBJ1-1; 7 bases fit TRBD1. The CDR3 covers 12 residues. Trimming cost V 5 bases and J 5 bases; bases outside gene matches: 2. Germline-derived CDR1 and CDR2 are SGHTA and FQGNSA. Based on the CDR3 plus reference TRBV7-2 and TRBJ1-1, the full variable domain is GAGVSQSPSNKVTEKGKDVELRCDPISGHTALYWYRQSLGQGLEFLIYFQGNSAPDKSGLPSDRFSAERTGGSVSTLTIQRTQQEDSAVYLCASSKGATEAFFGQGTRLTVV.